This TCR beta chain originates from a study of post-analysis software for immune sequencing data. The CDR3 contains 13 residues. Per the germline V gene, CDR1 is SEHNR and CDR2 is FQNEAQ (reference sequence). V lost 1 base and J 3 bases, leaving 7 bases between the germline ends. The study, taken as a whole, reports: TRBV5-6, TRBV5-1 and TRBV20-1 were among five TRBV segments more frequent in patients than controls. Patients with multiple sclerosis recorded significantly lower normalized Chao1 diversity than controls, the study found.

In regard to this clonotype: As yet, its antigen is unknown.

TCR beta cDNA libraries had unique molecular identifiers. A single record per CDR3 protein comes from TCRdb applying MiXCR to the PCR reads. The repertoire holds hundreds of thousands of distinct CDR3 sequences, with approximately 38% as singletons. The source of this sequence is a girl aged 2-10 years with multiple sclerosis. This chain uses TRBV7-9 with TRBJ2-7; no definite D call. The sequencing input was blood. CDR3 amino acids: CASSLGHGYEQYF. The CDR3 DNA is TGTGCCAGCAGCTTAGGACACGGCTACGAGCAGTACTTC.